This T cell receptor beta chain was observed in a study of shared clonotypes between healthy human individuals (dated by TCRdb to the early 2020s). About the full investigation: The cohort comprised two women and three men aged 18 to 49 years. For each donor, CD4 naive and CD4 memory were each run on three plates, CD8 naive on two plates, and CD8 memory on one plate. Blood TCR repertoires of a handful of healthy adults were deeply sequenced to estimate repertoire size and the extent of clonotype sharing between individuals. To increase sequencing depth and limit assay-specific biases, different laboratories used diverse techniques to prepare libraries and sequence TCR repertoires. Each donor's leukapheresis produced roughly between roughly 0.85 and 9.5 billion PBMCs. The study at large found these results: Sharing across a few donors was observed for around 5% of naive CD4, 3% to 3.5% of naive CD8, roughly 2.3% of memory CD4, and around 0.42% of memory CD8 clonotypes. Even with the large sequencing depth, rarefaction of the sorted-subset datasets indicated that sequencing was incomplete. Because the study included only a small number of donors, the genetic and exposure-history diversity represented was limited. Larger estimated clonotype richness was generally found for naive subsets than for memory subsets. Clonotypes shared by all four sorted-subset donors showed higher generation probabilities than non-shared clonotypes. Pairwise subsampling led to the expectation that sequencing depth would affect the degree of clonotype sharing among donors. Sampling was limited to blood, and TCR repertoires in tissue likely differ from TCR repertoires in blood.

TCR CDR3 regions were amplified from genomic DNA by multiplex PCR using the deep immunoSEQ assay. For each cell subset, the extracted genomic DNA was distributed evenly across all wells of several immunoSEQ 96-well plates, and each plate served as one replicate. Each replicate PCR for sorted subsets received approximately 220 ng genomic DNA, equal to tens of thousands of T cell genomes. Purified libraries were quantified with a Qubit 3.0 fluorometer, sized on a Bioanalyzer 2100, and re-quantified with the KAPA Library Quantification kit. A separate single-read 150-cycle Illumina NextSeq 550 flow cell was used to sequence each immunoSEQ 96-well plate. Concerning the study's data processing: Because the immunoSEQ output held only junctional sequences and lacked quality scores, the filtering could not match the filtering applied to full-length reads. To assign V/J genes and CDR3, sequences were annotated using PyIR, a Python wrapper for IgBLAST v1.9, with IMGT germline references. Reads were filtered out if the reads had weak V/J assignments (E-value above 1e-6), no CDR3, stop codons, out-of-frame junctions, or ambiguous translated residues. V3J clonotypes were defined by identical inferred V gene, J gene, and CDR3 amino acid sequence. The percentage overlap between two repertoires was calculated by dividing the number of shared unique clonotypes by the size of the smaller repertoire. RTK rarefaction, the Chao1 estimator, and Recon v2.1 estimates of unobserved clonotypes were used to assess repertoire richness. OLGA was used to compute generation probabilities for all TCRbeta clonotypes that the gDNA method yielded from a few donors. TCRdb re-hosts the immuneACCESS table, in-frame sequences only. Its copies lack some clones; in the studies checked, an unresolved V gene accounts for under half of them, and the cause for the rest is not known. V, J and clone size are those of that table, while D and trimming were read from the DNA. This sample has about 680,000 clones in its table, and roughly 72% of those were observed once. 1.5% to 2% of the sample goes to the ten largest clones.

The cysteine opens and the phenylalanine closes a CDR3 of 13 amino acids. CDR3 DNA is the only sequence kept; it has 39 bases, read in frame from the first base. Trimming removed 0 bases from V and 6 bases from J, leaving 7 bases between the germline ends. The germline V gene gives CDR1 as SGHTS and CDR2 as YDEGEE. The donors were healthy, HIV-negative adults who had no recently reported acute infections or vaccinations. Only Caucasian adults living in Nashville, Tennessee, USA were represented among the donors. CD4+ T cells were enriched by magnetic negative selection; naive cells were then positively selected on CD45RA, and the negative fraction formed the memory subset. After blood collection by leukapheresis, PBMCs were isolated using Ficoll-Histopaque density gradient centrifugation and then cryopreserved in the vapor phase of liquid nitrogen. Purity and quantity of every magnetically sorted T cell population were checked by analytical flow cytometry. Genomic DNA was isolated from every sorted fraction and measured by UV absorbance on a Nanodrop 2000c.

Comment on this clone: The antigen it recognizes is unknown. No much larger clone is present one base from it, and per-base qualities are unavailable.

Sequenced sample: memory CD4+ T cells sorted from blood. Read against the paper, the sample's cell subset or site label means: CD45RA-negative fraction. Here the chain combines TRBV5-8 and TRBJ1-5; the D gene is possibly TRBD1, with 5 bases matching. The origin of this receptor is a woman aged 30 to 39 in good health. CDR3 reads: CASSLGGFQPQHF. The DNA sequence is given as TGTGCCAGCAGCTTGGGGGGGTTTCAGCCCCAGCATTTT. The full variable domain, with segments outside the CDR3 supplied by the reference TRBV5-8 and TRBJ1-5 proteins, appears as EAGVTQSPTHLIKTRGQQATLRCSPISGHTSVYWYQQALGLGLQFLLWYDEGEERNRGNFPPRFSGRQFPNYSSELNVNALELEDSALYLCASSLGGFQPQHFGDGTRLSIL.